The next 27 T cell receptor beta chains were all read from a single sample in a study of T cells after yellow fever vaccination. TCRdb reprocessed the 5' RACE reads via MiXCR and lists one record per CDR3 protein. The table records some 240,000 distinct CDR3 sequences, around 4.9% of them present only once. Sequencing was performed on CD4+ T cells sorted from PBMCs, taken on the day of the yellow fever booster vaccination. The source of these receptors is a man between 18 and 35 years old who received the YFV17D yellow fever vaccine.

This rearrangement joins TRBV30 to TRBJ1-6; no reliable D call. The CDR3 runs 13 residues. Germline V gene data show CDR1 as GTSNPN and CDR2 as SVGIG (reference sequence). Between the trimmed V and J ends, which lost 0 bases and 7 bases, there was a span of 7 bases. Here the CDR3 reads CAWSVHQNSPLHF. The CDR3 coding sequence is TGTGCCTGGAGTGTACATCAGAATTCACCCCTCCACTTT.

This clonotype was observed a handful of times. The CDR3 reads CASSLGGPRSGEQYF. Here the CDR3 DNA reads TGCGCCAGCAGCCTAGGGGGGCCCCGGTCAGGCGAGCAGTACTTC. The chain couples TRBV4-3 to TRBJ2-7; D could derive from TRBD1 or TRBD2 (6 bases each). V shed 4 bases and J shed 6 bases, with 19 bases lying between them. This CDR3 is 15 amino acids long. Germline CDR1 LGHNA, CDR2 YSLEER.

This clonotype was counted ten times or more. This chain uses TRBV5-1 with TRBJ1-4; D is unresolved. The V gene's germline CDR1 is SGHRS and CDR2 YFSETQ. The CDR3 covers 13 residues. Trimming shortened V by 7 bases and J by 4 bases, and 11 bases separated the two germline ends. The CDR3 DNA sequence: TGCGCCAGCGGATCTACCAGTAATGAAAAACTGTTTTTT. Protein product: CASGSTSNEKLFF.

This clonotype was counted many times. The CDR3 protein is CASSLDWGGFTEAFF. The CDR3 nucleotides are TGTGCCAGCAGCTTAGATTGGGGGGGCTTCACTGAAGCTTTCTTT. The chain couples TRBV7-2 to TRBJ1-1; possibly TRBD1 for D (6 bases). The germline V and J ends were trimmed by 1 base and 4 bases, with 13 bases remaining between them. This CDR3 contains 15 residues. In germline, CDR1 is SGHTA, CDR2 FQGNSA.

The sample holds a few counts of this clonotype. The chain carries TRBV4-2 and TRBJ1-2, with TRBD1 matching 7 bases. V was pared by 5 bases and J by 0 bases, with 9 bases of the junction left unmatched. This CDR3 region has 16 residues. Germline values: CDR1 LGHNA, CDR2 YNFKEQ. The CDR3 sequence is CASSYQGGATNYGYTF. The CDR3 nucleotides read TGTGCCAGCAGCTACCAGGGGGGGGCAACTAACTATGGCTACACCTTC.

This chain joins TRBV11-2 and TRBJ2-2; 8 positions agree with TRBD1. The ends lost 1 base at V and 4 bases at J; junction bases unmatched: 5. CDR1 SGHAT and CDR2 FQNNGV come from the germline V gene. CDR3 length: 16 residues. CDR3 region: CASSLGTDRVTGELFF. CDR3 bases: TGTGCCAGCAGCTTAGGGACGGACAGGGTCACCGGGGAGCTGTTTTTT.

This clonotype was recorded a few times. The chain is built from TRBV20-1 and TRBJ1-6; possible D gene TRBD1, 6 bases. This CDR3 has 22 residues. V was clipped by 6 bases and J by 6 bases, with 39 bases between them. From germline, CDR1 is DFQATT and CDR2 SNEGSKA (reference sequence). CDR3 region: CSAKVQGGEWRTSPASNSPLHF. The DNA of the CDR3 is TGCAGTGCAAAAGTACAGGGTGGGGAGTGGAGAACTAGTCCAGCGTCTAATTCACCCCTCCACTTT.

This clonotype was counted a few times. J is TRBJ2-5 and V is TRBV5-4; tentatively, D is TRBD1 or TRBD2 (6 bases each). The germline CDR1 and CDR2 sequences are SGHNT and YYREEE (reference sequence). There are 16 residues in the CDR3. Deletions cut 0 bases from V and 3 bases from J, with 15 bases between. CDR3 nucleotides: TGTGCCAGCAGCTTGGGTCTGGGGGGCGGAAAAGAGACCCAGTACTTC. Its protein is CASSLGLGGGKETQYF.

In this sample, this clonotype turned up a few times. The CDR3 loop reads CASSEDQPQHF. In nucleotides, the CDR3 is TGTGCCAGCAGTGAAGATCAGCCCCAGCATTTT. The rearrangement joins TRBV6-1 to TRBJ1-5; D gene unclear. Germline lookup yields CDR1 MNHNS and CDR2 SASEGT. This CDR3 has 11 residues. V shed 1 base and J shed 5 bases, with 0 bases lying between them.

In its sample, this clonotype was seen many times. This sequence joins TRBV4-1 and TRBJ2-1; D uncertain. V lost 0 bases and J 6 bases, leaving 15 bases between the germline ends. This CDR3 has 16 amino acids. Per the germline V gene, CDR1 is MGHRA and CDR2 is YSYEKL. DNA for the CDR3: TGCGCCAGCAGCCAAGATTTAATGACACAGACCAATGAGCAGTTCTTC. This sequence encodes CASSQDLMTQTNEQFF.

The V gene is TRBV7-2, the J gene TRBJ2-7; TRBD2 matches 11 bases. V was pared by 0 bases and J by 0 bases, with 7 bases of the junction left unmatched. The length of the CDR3 is 18 residues. Germline V lookup: CDR1 SGHTA, CDR2 FQGNSA. In DNA form, the CDR3 reads TGTGCCAGCAGCTTAGCAGCGGCTAGCGGGGGGAGCTCCTACGAGCAGTACTTC. The encoded protein is CASSLAAASGGSSYEQYF.

This clonotype was seen a few times. The rearrangement links TRBV5-5 to TRBJ2-7; D call uncertain. The germline V gene has CDR1 SGHKS and CDR2 YYEKEE (reference sequence). The germline V and J ends were trimmed by 2 bases and 2 bases, with 8 bases remaining between them. The CDR3 extends over 13 amino acids. Written as DNA, the CDR3 is TGTGCCAGCAGCTTAGGGCTCACCTACGAGCAGTACGTC. Protein product: CASSLGLTYEQYV.

This clonotype was detected ten times or more. The chain employs TRBV4-3 and TRBJ1-2; D not resolved. The CDR3 length is 15 residues. Trimming stripped 0 bases from V and 4 bases from J, with 12 bases between. The germline CDR1 and CDR2 sequences are LGHNA and YSLEER. CDR3 nucleotide sequence: TGCGCCAGCAGCCAAGAAGGAACGACCTCCTATGGCTACACCTTC. This codes for CASSQEGTTSYGYTF.

This clonotype was detected only a few times. The chain couples TRBV7-8 to TRBJ1-5; D uncertain. V gave up 1 base and J gave up 7 bases, with 11 bases separating them. CDR1 and CDR2 (germline): SGHVS, FQNEAQ. This CDR3 has 14 residues. The CDR3 reads CASSLGHPRQPQHF. The CDR3 bases are TGTGCCAGCAGCTTAGGGCACCCAAGACAGCCCCAGCATTTT.

This clonotype was counted ten times or more. The gene calls are TRBV12-3 or TRBV12-4 and TRBJ2-1; 15 nucleotides align to TRBD2. J lost 12 bases, V lost 6 bases, and 0 bases had no gene match. CDR3 length: 12 residues. CDR3 coding DNA: TGTGCCAGCAGGGGACTAGCGGGGGGGCAGTTCTTC. Translated: CASRGLAGGQFF.

The rearrangement joins TRBV19 to TRBJ2-6; TRBD1 agrees at 9 bases. The germline gives CDR1 LNHDA, CDR2 SQIVND (reference sequence). With V trimmed by 6 bases and J by 0 bases, 9 bases remained unmatched. This CDR3 contains 18 residues. The CDR3 DNA reads as TGTGCCAGTAGGGCCAACAGGGGGCTACGCTCTGGGGCCAACGTCCTGACTTTC. Its translation is CASRANRGLRSGANVLTF.

The CDR3 bases are TGCGCCAGCAGCTTGGCCGTTTGGGAGACTGGAAACACCATATATTTT. Protein: CASSLAVWETGNTIYF. This chain uses TRBV5-1 with TRBJ1-3; no clear D gene. V was trimmed by 0 bases and J by 2 bases, leaving 12 bases between them. Looked up from germline, CDR1 is SGHRS and CDR2 is YFSETQ. This CDR3 spans 16 amino acids.

The V and J genes are TRBV10-1 and TRBJ2-3; possibly TRBD2 for D (5 bases). The CDR3 runs 16 residues. Germline CDR1 reads WNHNN; CDR2 reads SYGVQD (reference sequence). V lost 0 bases and J 3 bases, leaving 13 bases between the germline ends. The CDR3 spells CASSESRARGTDTQYF. The CDR3 bases are TGCGCCAGCAGTGAGTCGAGGGCTCGAGGGACAGATACGCAGTATTTT.

This clonotype has a handful of counts. The V gene is TRBV18, the J gene TRBJ1-1; tentative D call: TRBD1 (5 bases). Looked up from germline, CDR1 is KGHSH and CDR2 is LQKENI. This CDR3 has 12 amino acids. Trimming took 2 bases from V and 8 from J, leaving 9 bases between them. The CDR3 nucleotides read TGTGCCAGCTCACCAGGGGCTAGGGAAGCTTTCTTT. Translation gives CASSPGAREAFF. Drawing the rest from reference TRBV18 and TRBJ1-1, the complete variable domain is NAGVMQNPRHLVRRRGQEARLRCSPMKGHSHVYWYRQLPEEGLKFMVYLQKENIIDESGMPKERFSAEFPKEGPSILRIQQVVRGDSAAYFCASSPGAREAFFGQGTRLTVV.

This clonotype was recorded a few times. The chain employs TRBV6-2 or TRBV6-3 and TRBJ2-2; D gene unclear. Looked up from germline, CDR1 is MNHEY and CDR2 is SVGEGT. The CDR3 totals 11 residues. Trimming removed 7 bases from V and 6 bases from J, with 6 bases in between. The CDR3 coding sequence is TGTGCCAGCACGTGGGCCGGGGAGCTGTTTTTT. Residues: CASTWAGELFF.

This clonotype was recorded at least ten times. CDR3 loop: CASSPRGGEETQYF. CDR3 DNA: TGTGCCAGCAGCCCACGTGGCGGGGAAGAGACCCAGTACTTC. The chain employs TRBV6-2 or TRBV6-3 and TRBJ2-5, with D maybe TRBD2 (6 bases). The CDR3 has 14 residues. Trimming left V 6 bases short and J 3 bases short, with 14 bases between. Per the germline V gene, CDR1 is MNHEY and CDR2 is SVGEGT.

This clonotype was counted at least ten times. This sequence joins TRBV7-9 and TRBJ2-1; weak D call: TRBD2 (5 bases). CDR1 and CDR2 from the germline V gene are SEHNR and FQNEAQ (reference sequence). The CDR3 is 17 residues long. V lost 5 bases and J 1 base, leaving 18 bases between the germline ends. The CDR3 sequence: CASSPPPRAVSYNEQFF. The CDR3 region has the DNA TGTGCCAGCAGCCCCCCTCCGAGGGCGGTTTCCTACAATGAGCAGTTCTTC. Full variable domain (outside the CDR3, taken from reference TRBV7-9 and TRBJ2-1): DTGVSQNPRHKITKRGQNVTFRCDPISEHNRLYWYRQTLGQGPEFLTYFQNEAQLEKSRLLSDRFSAERPKGSFSTLEIQRTEQGDSAMYLCASSPPPRAVSYNEQFFGPGTRLTVL.

This clonotype was seen ten or more times. This chain joins TRBV2 and TRBJ1-5; 8 bases line up with TRBD1. The ends lost 8 bases at V and 6 bases at J; junction bases unmatched: 3. Germline V gives CDR1 SNHLY, CDR2 FYNNEI. The CDR3 is 12 residues long. CDR3 residues: CASDRGGQPQHF. CDR3 DNA sequence: TGTGCCAGCGACAGGGGAGGTCAGCCCCAGCATTTT.

The chain has TRBV28 and TRBJ1-2; D gene ambiguous. With 6 bases removed from V and 6 bases from J, the gap between germline ends came to 20 bases. Germline V CDR1 and CDR2: MDHEN, SYDVKM. The CDR3 consists of 15 residues. CDR3 bases: TGTGCCAGCAGACCTGAGGGATATGGTGTTGATGGCTACACCTTC. It codes for CASRPEGYGVDGYTF.

There are many counts of this clonotype. The rearrangement links TRBV20-1 to TRBJ2-1, with 12 bases matching TRBD2. CDR1 and CDR2 (germline): DFQATT, SNEGSKA (reference sequence). V trimming: 5 bases; J trimming: 1 base; junction bases outside the gene matches: 6. This CDR3 comprises 16 residues. The CDR3 here is CSAPPSGGASYNEQFF. DNA for the CDR3: TGCAGTGCTCCTCCTAGCGGGGGGGCATCCTACAATGAGCAGTTCTTC.

This sequence joins TRBV5-4 and TRBJ2-5, with 7 bases lining up with TRBD1. Germline lookup yields CDR1 SGHNT and CDR2 YYREEE (reference sequence). CDR3 length equals 14 residues. After removal of 3 bases from V and 1 base from J, the junction contained 3 bases not matched to a gene. The CDR3 here is CASSSDRLQETQYF. The CDR3 DNA is TGTGCCAGCAGCTCGGACAGGCTCCAAGAGACCCAGTACTTC.

The rearrangement links TRBV25-1 to TRBJ2-2; 9 bases are shared with TRBD2. From germline, CDR1 is MGHDK and CDR2 SYGVNS. The CDR3 totals 16 residues. The J segment lost 7 bases and the V segment lost 1 base, leaving 7 bases of the junction unmatched. For the CDR3, the DNA is TGTGCCAGCAGTGAATTCCGCGGGGGGGCTAACGGGGAGCTGTTTTTT. It is translated as CASSEFRGGANGELFF. Based on the CDR3 plus reference TRBV25-1 and TRBJ2-2, the full variable domain is EADIYQTPRYLVIGTGKKITLECSQTMGHDKMYWYQQDPGMELHLIHYSYGVNSTEKGDLSSESTVSRIRTEHFPLTLESARPSHTSQYLCASSEFRGGANGELFFGEGSRLTVL.